This T cell receptor (beta chain) was documented in a study of blood T cell repertoires in COVID-19 (dated by TCRdb to 2019 to 2021). Looking at the study overall: Samples covering the acute and convalescent phases of COVID-19 were provided by collaborators in the United States, Italy and Spain. A de-identified subject ID, COVID-19 status, age in years and sex were almost always included in the sample metadata. The material from the prospective study consisted of cDNA or gDNA derived from T cells, B-cell-depleted T cells, or PBMCs. The samples were drawn from two sources: the first 160 participants of the ongoing ImmuneRACE study, and fewer than 1,500 subjects contributed by 6 global collaborators. A freely available public database, intended as a resource for researchers studying the immune response to SARS-CoV-2, is where the repertoires were released. HLA class I and class II types, where available, came from metadata supplied by the sample provider rather than from assay-based typing. The dataset comprised deeply sampled blood TCRbeta repertoires from subjects exposed to, actively infected with, or recovered from COVID-19.

In Seattle, one collaborating source enrolled patients while the infection was active and tracked those patients longitudinally over the course of disease. The collaborating institutions used their own protocols to collect whole blood in K2EDTA tubes. For TCRbeta analysis, collaborators shipped samples as frozen whole blood, isolated PBMCs, or DNA extracted from either of those sample types. With respect to this clone: Its target antigen remains unknown. Base qualities are not provided; no much larger clone lies one nucleotide away.

Paper-wide results and their limitations: The quantity of clinical and demographic metadata differed by source and by participant and was supplied without curation.

TCRbeta CDR3 regions were amplified from genomic DNA by means of the immunoSEQ Assay, a bias-controlled multiplex PCR. On the study's bioinformatics: The number of nucleated cells in each sample was estimated by amplification of reference gene primers within the assay. Sequence reads were collapsed and filtered to measure the absolute abundance of every unique TCRbeta CDR3 rearrangement. Productive Simpson clonality was computed per sample as the square root of Simpson's diversity index over productive rearrangements. TCRdb's version of the immuneACCESS table is confined to in-frame rearrangements and falls short of the full clone set. An unresolved V gene accounts for under half of the shortfall where checked; the remainder is of unknown origin. That table gives V, J and clone size, and the DNA gave D and trimming. This sample comprises over 150,000 clones, approximately 91% of them detected only once. The ten most abundant clones make up over 15% of the sample.

CDR1 and CDR2 are drawn from the germline V gene (reference sequence): DFQATT, SNEGSKA. The CDR3 runs 11 residues from the cysteine to the phenylalanine. CDR3 DNA only is kept here, 33 bases in frame from base 1. V is shortened by 3 bases, J by 6 bases, and the region joining them spans 7 bases. The origin of this receptor is a man aged 50 to 60 with COVID-19, enrolled during active disease. The specimen sequenced was peripheral blood. The chain employs TRBV20-1 and TRBJ2-3, with the D segment identity uncertain. The base sequence is TGCAGTGCTAGGACCGGGGATACGCAGTATTTT. The resulting protein is CSARTGDTQYF.